The TCR beta chain under discussion was sequenced for a study of blood T cell repertoires in COVID-19. The germline V gene encodes CDR1 MNHEY and CDR2 SVGAGI. V was clipped by 2 bases and J by 11 bases; unmatched bases: 0. This CDR3 spans 11 amino acids. TCRdb keeps only in-frame clones here, not all; method: immunoSEQ multiplex PCR. The table has roughly 190,000 clones, roughly 80% seen once. The chain employs TRBV6-5 and TRBJ1-3, with 7 bases identical to TRBD1. Source material: peripheral blood. This clonotype was obtained from a man between 60 and 75 years old with acute or convalescent COVID-19. CDR3 nucleotide sequence: TGTGCCAGCAGTTACCAGGGGGCCATATATTTT. This sequence encodes CASSYQGAIYF.